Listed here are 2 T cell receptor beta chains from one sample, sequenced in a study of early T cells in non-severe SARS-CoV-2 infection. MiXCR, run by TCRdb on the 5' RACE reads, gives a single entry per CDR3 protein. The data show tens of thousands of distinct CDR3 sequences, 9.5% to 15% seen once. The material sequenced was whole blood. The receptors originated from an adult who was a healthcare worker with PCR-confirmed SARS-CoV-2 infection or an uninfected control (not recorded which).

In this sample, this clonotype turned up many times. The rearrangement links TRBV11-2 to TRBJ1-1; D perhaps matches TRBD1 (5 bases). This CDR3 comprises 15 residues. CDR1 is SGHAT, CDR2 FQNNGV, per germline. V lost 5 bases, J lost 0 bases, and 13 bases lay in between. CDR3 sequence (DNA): TGTGCCAGCAGCCCACGGCAAGGGGTGAACACTGAAGCTTTCTTT. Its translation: CASSPRQGVNTEAFF.

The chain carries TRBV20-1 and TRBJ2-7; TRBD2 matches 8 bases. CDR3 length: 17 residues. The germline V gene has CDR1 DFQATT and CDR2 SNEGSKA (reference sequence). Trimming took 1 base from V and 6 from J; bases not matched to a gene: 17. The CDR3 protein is CSARVGGGIAGFGEQYF. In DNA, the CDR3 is TGCAGTGCTAGAGTTGGGGGTGGAATAGCGGGATTTGGCGAGCAGTACTTC.